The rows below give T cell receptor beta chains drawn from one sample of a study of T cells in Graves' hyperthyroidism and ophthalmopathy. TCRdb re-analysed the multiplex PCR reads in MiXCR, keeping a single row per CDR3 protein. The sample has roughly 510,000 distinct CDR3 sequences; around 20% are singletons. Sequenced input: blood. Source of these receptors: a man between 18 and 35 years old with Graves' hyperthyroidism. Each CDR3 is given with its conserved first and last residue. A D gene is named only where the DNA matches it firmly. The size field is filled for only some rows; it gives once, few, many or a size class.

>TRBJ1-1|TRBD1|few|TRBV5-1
TGCGCCAGCAGCGGCTGGACAGGGCCCATGAACACTGAAGCTCTCTTT
CASSGWTGPMNTEALF
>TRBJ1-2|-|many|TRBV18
TGTGCCAGCTCACCGGTCGGACAGCCTAACTATGGCTACACCTTC
CASSPVGQPNYGYTF
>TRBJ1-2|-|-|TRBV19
TGTGCCAGTAGTCCGCAAGCCTATGGCTACACCTTC
CASSPQAYGYTF
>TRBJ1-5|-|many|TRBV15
TGTGCCACCTCCCGAGGGTGGTATCAGCCCCAGCATTTT
CATSRGWYQPQHF
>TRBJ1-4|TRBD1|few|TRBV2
TGTGCCAGCAATCACCAATGGACCGGGACAGTGGATGAAAAACTGTTTTTT
CASNHQWTGTVDEKLFF
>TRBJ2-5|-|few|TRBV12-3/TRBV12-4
TGTGCCAGCAGTTTAGCACTTGCGTCAGCGCGACAAGAGACCCAGTACTTC
CASSLALASARQETQYF
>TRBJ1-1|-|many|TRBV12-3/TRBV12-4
TGTGCCAGCAGCCACCCTCTCACGCGGTCCGAGGCTTTCTTT
CASSHPLTRSEAFF
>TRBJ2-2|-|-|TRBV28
TGTGCCAGCTGGGGGGCCGGCGGGGAGCTGTTTTTT
CASWGAGGELFF
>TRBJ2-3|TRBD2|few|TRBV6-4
TGTGCCAGCAGTGACGGAGCGGGAGACACAGATACGCAGTATTTT
CASSDGAGDTDTQYF
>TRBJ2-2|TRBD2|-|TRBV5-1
TGCGCCAGCAGCACGCCGCCACCGGGACTAGCGGAAAACACCGGGGAGCTGTTTTTT
CASSTPPPGLAENTGELFF
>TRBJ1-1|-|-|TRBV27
TGTGCCAGCAGTTTGGGCCCGGGATCTGAAGCTTTCTTT
CASSLGPGSEAFF
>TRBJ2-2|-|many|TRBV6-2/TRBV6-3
TGTGCCAGCAGTTACTCGATCAGGGGGGACACCGGGGAGCTGTTTTTT
CASSYSIRGDTGELFF
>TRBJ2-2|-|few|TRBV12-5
TGTGCTAGTGGTTTGGTACTTTCCTACACCGGGGAGCTGTTTTTT
CASGLVLSYTGELFF
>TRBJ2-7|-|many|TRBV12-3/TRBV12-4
TGTGCCAGCAGTTTCCACAGGCTCCACGAGCAGTACTTC
CASSFHRLHEQYF
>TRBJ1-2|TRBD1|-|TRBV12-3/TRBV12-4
TGTGCCAGCAGTTTAAATGTAGGGACAGGGGGCGATGGCTACACCTTC
CASSLNVGTGGDGYTF
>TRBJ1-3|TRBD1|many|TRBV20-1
TGCAGTGCTAGCCCCCTCACCGGGACAGGGGCGCGTGACTCTGGAAACACCATATATTTT
CSASPLTGTGARDSGNTIYF
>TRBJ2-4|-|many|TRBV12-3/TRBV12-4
TGTGCCAGCAGGGGGACAGTCGGGGGCATTCAGTACTTC
CASRGTVGGIQYF
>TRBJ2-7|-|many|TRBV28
TGTGCCAGCAGTATAGGGGGGGAGGGTACGAACGAGCAGTACTTC
CASSIGGEGTNEQYF
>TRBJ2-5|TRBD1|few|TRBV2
TGTGCCAGCAGCCCCGGGACAGGGGTTTCGGAGACCCAGTACTTC
CASSPGTGVSETQYF
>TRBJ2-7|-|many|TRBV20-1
TGCAGTGCTAGAAAGGATCCCACCTACGAGCAGTACTTC
CSARKDPTYEQYF
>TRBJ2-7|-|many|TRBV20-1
TGCAGTGCTAGAGTGGGGTCTGACTCCTACGAGCAGTACTTC
CSARVGSDSYEQYF
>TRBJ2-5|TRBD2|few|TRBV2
TGTGCCAGCAGTTCCCGGACTAGCCAGGAGACCCAGTACTTC
CASSSRTSQETQYF
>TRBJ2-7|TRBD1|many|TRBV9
TGTGCCAGCAGCGTCGGGACAGGGAGCTCCTACGAGCAGTACTTC
CASSVGTGSSYEQYF
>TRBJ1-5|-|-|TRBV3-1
TGTGCCAGCAGCCAAGCCCCAGATAGCAATCAGCCCCAGCATTTT
CASSQAPDSNQPQHF
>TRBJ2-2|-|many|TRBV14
TGTGCCAGCAGCCCCCGACATTGGGGGGGGGAGCTGTTTTTT
CASSPRHWGGELFF
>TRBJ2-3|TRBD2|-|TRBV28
TGTGCCAGCAGTTTAAGAAAGGATAGCGGGGGCAGCACAGATACGCAGTATTTT
CASSLRKDSGGSTDTQYF
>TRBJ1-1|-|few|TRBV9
TGTGCCAGCAGCGCCGCGGTGACGGGGGCTGGGGACACTGAAGCTTTCTTT
CASSAAVTGAGDTEAFF
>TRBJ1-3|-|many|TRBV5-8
TGTGCCACCTCGTGGGGCACCGCAAACACCATATATTTT
CATSWGTANTIYF
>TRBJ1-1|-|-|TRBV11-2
TGTGCCAGCAGCTTTGAGAGGAACACTGAAGCTTGCTTT
CASSFERNTEACF
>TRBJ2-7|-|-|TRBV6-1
TGTGCCAGCAGCCCTGGAGGCAGGGTAGAGGAGCAGTACTTC
CASSPGGRVEEQYF
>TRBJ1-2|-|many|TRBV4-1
TGCGCCAGCAGCCGGAGCCAACTAGGGGGGGCAGATAATGGCTACACCTTC
CASSRSQLGGADNGYTF
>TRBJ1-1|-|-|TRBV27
TGTGCCAGCAGTTTCTCTTGGGTTAGGGCGGTAGAATGGAACACTGAAGCTTTCTTT
CASSFSWVRAVEWNTEAFF
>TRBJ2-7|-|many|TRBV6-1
TGTGCCAGCAGTGAGGTCCCGGGGCAGGGACCCGTGGACGAGCAGTACTTC
CASSEVPGQGPVDEQYF
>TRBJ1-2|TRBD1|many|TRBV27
TGTGCCAGCCGCGCCCTGGGACAGACCTATGGCTACACCTTC
CASRALGQTYGYTF
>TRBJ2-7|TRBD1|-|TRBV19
TGTGCCAGTAGTGCTGAAGGACAGGGGTACGAGCAGTACTTC
CASSAEGQGYEQYF